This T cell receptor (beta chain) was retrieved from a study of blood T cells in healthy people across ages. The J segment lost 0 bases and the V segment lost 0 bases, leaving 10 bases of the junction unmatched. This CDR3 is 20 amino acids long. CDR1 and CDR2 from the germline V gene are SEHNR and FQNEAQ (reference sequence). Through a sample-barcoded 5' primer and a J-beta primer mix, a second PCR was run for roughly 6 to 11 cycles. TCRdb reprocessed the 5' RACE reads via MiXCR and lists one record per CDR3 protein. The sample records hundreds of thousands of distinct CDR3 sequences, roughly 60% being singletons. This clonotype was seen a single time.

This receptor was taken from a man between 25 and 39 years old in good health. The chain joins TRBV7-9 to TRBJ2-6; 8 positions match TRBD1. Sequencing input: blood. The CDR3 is CASSLARRGQVNSGANVLTF. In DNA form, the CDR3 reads TGTGCCAGCAGCTTAGCGCGTCGGGGACAGGTGAACTCTGGGGCCAACGTCCTGACTTTC. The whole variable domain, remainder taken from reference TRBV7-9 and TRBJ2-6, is DTGVSQNPRHKITKRGQNVTFRCDPISEHNRLYWYRQTLGQGPEFLTYFQNEAQLEKSRLLSDRFSAERPKGSFSTLEIQRTEQGDSAMYLCASSLARRGQVNSGANVLTFGAGSRLTVL.